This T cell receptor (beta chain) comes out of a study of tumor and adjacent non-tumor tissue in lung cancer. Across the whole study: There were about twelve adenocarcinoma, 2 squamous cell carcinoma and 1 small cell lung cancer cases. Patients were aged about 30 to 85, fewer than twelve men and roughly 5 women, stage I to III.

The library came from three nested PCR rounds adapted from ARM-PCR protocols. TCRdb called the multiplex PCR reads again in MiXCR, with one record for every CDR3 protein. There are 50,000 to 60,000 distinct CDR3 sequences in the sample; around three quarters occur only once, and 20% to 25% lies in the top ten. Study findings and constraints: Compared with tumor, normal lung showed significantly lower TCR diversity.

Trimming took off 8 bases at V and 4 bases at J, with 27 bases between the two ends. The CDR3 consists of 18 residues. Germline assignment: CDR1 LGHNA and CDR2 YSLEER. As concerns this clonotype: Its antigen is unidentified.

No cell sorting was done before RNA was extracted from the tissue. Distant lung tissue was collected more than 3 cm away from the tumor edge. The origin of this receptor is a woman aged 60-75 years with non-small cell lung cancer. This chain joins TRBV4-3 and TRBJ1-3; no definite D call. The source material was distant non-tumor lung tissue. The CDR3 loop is CASGPSLRHGITGNTIYF. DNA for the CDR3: TGCGCCAGCGGCCCTTCACTCAGACATGGGATTACGGGAAACACCATATATTTT.